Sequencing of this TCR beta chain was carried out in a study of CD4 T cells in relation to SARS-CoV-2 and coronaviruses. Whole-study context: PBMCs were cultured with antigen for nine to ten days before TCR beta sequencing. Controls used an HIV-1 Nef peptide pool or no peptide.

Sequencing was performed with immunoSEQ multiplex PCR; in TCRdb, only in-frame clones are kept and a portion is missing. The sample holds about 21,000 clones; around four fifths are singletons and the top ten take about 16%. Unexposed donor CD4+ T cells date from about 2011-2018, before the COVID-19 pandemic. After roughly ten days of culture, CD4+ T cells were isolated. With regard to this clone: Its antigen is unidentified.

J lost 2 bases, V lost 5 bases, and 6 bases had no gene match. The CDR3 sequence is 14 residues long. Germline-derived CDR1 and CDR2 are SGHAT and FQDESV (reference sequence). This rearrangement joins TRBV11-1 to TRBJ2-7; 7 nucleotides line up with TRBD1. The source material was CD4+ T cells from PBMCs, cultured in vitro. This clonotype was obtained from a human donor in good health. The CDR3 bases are TGTGCCAGCAGCCCAGACAGGGCTCCCTACGAGCAGTACTTC. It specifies CASSPDRAPYEQYF. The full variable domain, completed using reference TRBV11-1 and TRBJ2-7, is EAEVAQSPRYKITEKSQAVAFWCDPISGHATLYWYRQILGQGPELLVQFQDESVVDDSQLPKDRFSAERLKGVDSTLKIQPAELGDSAMYLCASSPDRAPYEQYFGPGTRLTVT.